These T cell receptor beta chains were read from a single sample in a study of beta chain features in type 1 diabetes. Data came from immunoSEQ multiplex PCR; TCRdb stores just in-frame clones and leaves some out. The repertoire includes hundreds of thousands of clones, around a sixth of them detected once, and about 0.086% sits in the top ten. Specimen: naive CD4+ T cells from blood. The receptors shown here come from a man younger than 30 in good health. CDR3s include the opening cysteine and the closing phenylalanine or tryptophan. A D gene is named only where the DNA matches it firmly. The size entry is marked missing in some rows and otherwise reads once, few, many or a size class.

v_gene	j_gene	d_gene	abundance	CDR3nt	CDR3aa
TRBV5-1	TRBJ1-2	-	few	TGCGCCAGCAGCTTTTCCGAGACGGCGCGGAGGCTTGCTAACTATGGCTACACCTTC	CASSFSETARRLANYGYTF
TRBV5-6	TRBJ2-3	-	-	TGTGCCAGCAGCGTTTTAGGCGCCGGCACAGATACGCAGTATTTT	CASSVLGAGTDTQYF
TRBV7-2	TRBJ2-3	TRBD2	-	TGTGCCAGCAGCCCTCGACTAGCGGCACGCACAGATACGCAGTATTTT	CASSPRLAARTDTQYF
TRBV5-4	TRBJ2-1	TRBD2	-	TGTGCCAGCAGCTTGGGCCGCACTAGCGGGAGTGTTGGTGAGCAGTTCTTC	CASSLGRTSGSVGEQFF
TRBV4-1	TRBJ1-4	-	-	TGCGCCAGCAGCCAAGTTCGGACAAATGAAAAACTGTTTTTT	CASSQVRTNEKLFF
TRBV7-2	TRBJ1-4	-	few	TGTGCCAGCAGCTTCGGAAGGGGGAGTGAAAAACTGTTTTTT	CASSFGRGSEKLFF
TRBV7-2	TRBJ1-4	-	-	TGTGCCAGCAGCTTAGCCCCCCGATCGGGACGGCCTAATGAAAAACTGTTTTTT	CASSLAPRSGRPNEKLFF
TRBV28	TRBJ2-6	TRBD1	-	TGTGCCAGCAGATTAATACAGGGGATTAGGTCTGGGGCCAACGTCCTGACTTTC	CASRLIQGIRSGANVLTF
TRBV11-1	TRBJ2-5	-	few	TGTGCCAGCAGAGGGCGAGAGACCCAGTACTTC	CASRGRETQYF
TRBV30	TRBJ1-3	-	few	TGTGCCGGGAGGGGAGGGAGCCCGGGCACCATATATTTT	CAGRGGSPGTIYF
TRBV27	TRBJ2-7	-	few	TGTGCCAGCAGTTTCGAAGGCGGGACTTCCTCCTACGAGCAGTACTTC	CASSFEGGTSSYEQYF
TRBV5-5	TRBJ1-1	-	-	TGTGCCAGCAAAACTCAGGTGATGGGCACTGAAGCTTTCTTT	CASKTQVMGTEAFF
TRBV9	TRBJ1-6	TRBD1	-	TGTGCCAGCAGCGTAGACCCCACAGGGGGGGCCCCTCACTTT	CASSVDPTGGAPHF
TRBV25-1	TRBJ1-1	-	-	TGTGCCAGCAGTGAAGGAGGGTCCCAGGGGCGACGCTTGGCTTTCTTT	CASSEGGSQGRRLAFF
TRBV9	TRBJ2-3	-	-	TGTGCCAGCAGCGTAGCGGGGGGCGACTACACAGATACGCAGTATTTT	CASSVAGGDYTDTQYF
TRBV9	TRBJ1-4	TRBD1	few	TGTGCCAGCAGCGCCCGTAGCGGACAGGGTGAAAAACTGTTTTTT	CASSARSGQGEKLFF
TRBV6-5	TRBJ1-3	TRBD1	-	TGTGCCAGCAGTTACCGGACAGGCTCTGGAAACACCATATATTTT	CASSYRTGSGNTIYF
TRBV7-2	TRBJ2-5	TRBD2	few	TGTGCCAGCAGCTTAGAAGGTCGACTCCGCGGGGGACCTGTGGAGACCCAGTACTTC	CASSLEGRLRGGPVETQYF
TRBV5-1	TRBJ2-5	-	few	TGCGCCAGCAGCACGGTCCAAGAGACCCAGTACTTC	CASSTVQETQYF
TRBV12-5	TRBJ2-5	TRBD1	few	TGTGCTAGTGGTTCGACAGGGTCGATAGAGACCCAGTACTTC	CASGSTGSIETQYF
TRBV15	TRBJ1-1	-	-	TGTGCCACCAGCAGGGATCTCGTAGGAGGTCTGAACACTGAAGCTTTCTTT	CATSRDLVGGLNTEAFF
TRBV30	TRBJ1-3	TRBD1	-	TGTGCCTGGAGGTCCCCGGGACAGCTCTCCTCTGGAAACGCCATATATTTT	CAWRSPGQLSSGNAIYF
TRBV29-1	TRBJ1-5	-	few	TGCAGCCTGAAGTGGGGGTATAGCAATCAGCCCCAGCATTTT	CSLKWGYSNQPQHF
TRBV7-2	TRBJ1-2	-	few	TGTGCCAGCAGCCCCGAAGGGACGCGAAGCACCTTC	CASSPEGTRSTF
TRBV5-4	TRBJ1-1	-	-	TGTGCCAGCAGCCTGAAATTGAACACTGAAGCTTTCTTT	CASSLKLNTEAFF
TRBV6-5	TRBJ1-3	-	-	TGTGCCAGCAGTTACGCACAGCAATCTGGAAACACCATATATTTT	CASSYAQQSGNTIYF
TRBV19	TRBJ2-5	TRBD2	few	TGTGCCAGTAGTTCCCGGACTAGCTCGGGGGGGACCCAGTACTTC	CASSSRTSSGGTQYF
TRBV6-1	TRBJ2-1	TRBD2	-	TGTGCCAGCAGTGTCATACCGGGACTAGCGGGAGGTTACAATGAGCAGTTCTTC	CASSVIPGLAGGYNEQFF
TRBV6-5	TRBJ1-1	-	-	TGTGCCAGCAGTTACTCGCTAGGTCTGAACACTGAAGCTTTCTTT	CASSYSLGLNTEAFF
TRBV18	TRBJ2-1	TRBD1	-	TGTGCCAGCTCACCCGGACAGGGTCTATACAATGAGCAGTTCTTC	CASSPGQGLYNEQFF
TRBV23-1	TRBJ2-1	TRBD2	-	TGCGCCAGCAGTCCCCCGGGGACTAGCGGGGTATGCAATGAGCAGTTCTTC	CASSPPGTSGVCNEQFF
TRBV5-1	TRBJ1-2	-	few	TGCGCCAGCAGCTTGATCGGGGGCGGGTATGGCTACACCTTC	CASSLIGGGYGYTF
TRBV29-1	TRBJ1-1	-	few	TGCAGCGTTGAGAAAAGGTTGGACACTGAAGCTTTCTTT	CSVEKRLDTEAFF
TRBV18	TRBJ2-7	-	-	TGTGCCAGCTCACCACAACAGGACTACGAGCAGTACTTC	CASSPQQDYEQYF
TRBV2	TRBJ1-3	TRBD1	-	TGTGCCAGGGGGGACAGGGTGGGGTCTGGAAACACCATATATTTT	CARGDRVGSGNTIYF
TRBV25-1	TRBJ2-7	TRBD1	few	TGTGCCAGCGAGGACAGGGGGCGCATCTACGAGCAGTACTTC	CASEDRGRIYEQYF
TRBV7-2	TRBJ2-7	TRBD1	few	TGTGCCAGCAGCCCGGGGACAGGGATTAGAGTTTACGAGCAGTACTTC	CASSPGTGIRVYEQYF
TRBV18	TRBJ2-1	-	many	TGTGCCAGCTCACAGGACAATGAGCAGTTCTTC	CASSQDNEQFF
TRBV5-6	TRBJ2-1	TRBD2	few	TGTGCCAGCAGCCTACTAGCGGGGGGGCAGCAGTTCTTC	CASSLLAGGQQFF
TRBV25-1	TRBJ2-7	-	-	TGTGCCAGCAGTGTAGCCGGTACCTACGAGCAGTACTTC	CASSVAGTYEQYF
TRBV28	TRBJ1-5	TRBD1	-	TGTGCCAGCAGTTTATTTAAATCCCGCGACAGGGGGAATAGCAATCAGCCCCAGCATTTT	CASSLFKSRDRGNSNQPQHF
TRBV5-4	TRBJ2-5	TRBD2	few	TGTGCCAGCAGCTTGGGTAGCGGGAGCCATGAGACCCAGTACTTC	CASSLGSGSHETQYF
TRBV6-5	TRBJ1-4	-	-	TGTGCCAGCAGTTACTCGAGGGCAGGGAACGAAAAACTGTTTTTT	CASSYSRAGNEKLFF
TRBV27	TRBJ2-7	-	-	TGTGCCAGCAGTTTATCGCCCTCCCTAGGACAGAACTCCTACGAGCAGTACTTC	CASSLSPSLGQNSYEQYF
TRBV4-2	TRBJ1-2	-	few	TGTGCCAGCAGCCAAGACAGTTACTATGGCTACACCTTC	CASSQDSYYGYTF
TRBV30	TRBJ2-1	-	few	TGTGCCTGGAGTAGAGGGGGAAACAATGAGCAGTTCTTC	CAWSRGGNNEQFF
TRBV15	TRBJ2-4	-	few	TGTGCCACCAGCAGAGGGGAGGTGATGATAGCCAAAAACATTCAGTACTTC	CATSRGEVMIAKNIQYF
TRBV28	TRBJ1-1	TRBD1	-	TGTGCCAGCAGACAGGGGCCGGGCACTGAAGCTTTCTTT	CASRQGPGTEAFF
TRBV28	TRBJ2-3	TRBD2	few	TGTGCCAGCAGCACCGCCCGACTAGCGGGTGATACGCAGTATTTT	CASSTARLAGDTQYF
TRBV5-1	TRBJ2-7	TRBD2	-	TGCGCCAGCAGCTTGGGCGATGGCGGGAGGGCGGGCCACGAGCAGTACTTC	CASSLGDGGRAGHEQYF
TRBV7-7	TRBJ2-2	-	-	TGTGCCAGCAGCTTAGGGGCCGGGGAGCTGTTTTTT	CASSLGAGELFF
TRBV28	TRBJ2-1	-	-	TGTGCCAGCAGCTCCCGGGACGCATCGAACGAGGGGCAGTTCTTC	CASSSRDASNEGQFF
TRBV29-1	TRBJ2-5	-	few	TGCATCATTAGGAGTGGAGAGACCCAGTACTTC	CIIRSGETQYF
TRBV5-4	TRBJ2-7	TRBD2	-	TGTGCCAGCAGCAAGACTAGCGGGGGGGAGCAGTACTTC	CASSKTSGGEQYF
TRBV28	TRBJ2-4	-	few	TGTGCCAGCAACCCCCCACTCGGGGCTCTAGCCAAAAACATTCAGTACTTC	CASNPPLGALAKNIQYF